The text below deals with one T cell receptor beta chain. Two negative PCRs, clearance, or symptom resolution were required of recovered Cohort 3 donors. Produced via immunoSEQ multiplex PCR; TCRdb's table is partial and in-frame only. The sample shows fewer than 400,000 clones, approximately 88% of them seen only once. The germline V gene has CDR1 KGHDR and CDR2 SFDVKD. This CDR3 contains 12 residues. The V end was cut by 5 bases, the J end by 4 bases, with 5 bases between. This specimen belongs to a study of blood T cell repertoires in COVID-19. The chain has TRBV24-1 and TRBJ2-1; D gene unclear. Material for sequencing was PBMCs or T cells enriched from blood (not recorded which). The TCR comes from a man aged 25-40 years who had recovered from COVID-19. Written as DNA, the CDR3 is TGTGCCACCAGTGCGGGTTACAATGAGCAGTTCTTC. Its translation: CATSAGYNEQFF.